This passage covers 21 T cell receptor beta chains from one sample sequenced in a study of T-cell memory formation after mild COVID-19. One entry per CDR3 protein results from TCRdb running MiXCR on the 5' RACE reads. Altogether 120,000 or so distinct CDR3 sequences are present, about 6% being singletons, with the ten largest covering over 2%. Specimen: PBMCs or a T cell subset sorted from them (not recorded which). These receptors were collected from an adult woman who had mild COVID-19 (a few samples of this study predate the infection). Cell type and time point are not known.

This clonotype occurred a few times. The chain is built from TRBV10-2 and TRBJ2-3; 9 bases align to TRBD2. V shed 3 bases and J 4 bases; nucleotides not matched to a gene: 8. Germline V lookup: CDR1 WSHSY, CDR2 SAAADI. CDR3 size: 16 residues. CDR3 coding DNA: TGCGCCAGCAGTGAAGGCGCTAGCGGGGTATCAGATACGCAGTATTTT. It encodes CASSEGASGVSDTQYF.

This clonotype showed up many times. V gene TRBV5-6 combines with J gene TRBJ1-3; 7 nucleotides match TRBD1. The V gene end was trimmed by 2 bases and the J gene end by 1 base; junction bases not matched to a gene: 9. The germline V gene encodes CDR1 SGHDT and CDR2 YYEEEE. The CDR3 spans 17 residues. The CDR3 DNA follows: TGTGCCAGCAGCTTTTCGACAGGGAGAGAATCTGGAAACACCATATATTTT. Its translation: CASSFSTGRESGNTIYF.

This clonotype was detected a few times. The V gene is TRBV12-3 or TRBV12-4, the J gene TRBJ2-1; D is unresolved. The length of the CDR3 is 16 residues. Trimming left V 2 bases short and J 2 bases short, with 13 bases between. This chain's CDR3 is CASSLTRLGPYNEQFF. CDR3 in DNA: TGTGCCAGCAGTTTAACCCGGCTAGGCCCCTACAATGAGCAGTTCTTC.

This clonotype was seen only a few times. CDR3 region: CASSFTGGPQETQYF. The DNA of the CDR3 is TGTGCCAGCAGTTTTACAGGGGGACCCCAAGAGACCCAGTACTTC. The V gene is TRBV27, the J gene TRBJ2-5, with 8 bases that match TRBD1. With 3 bases clipped from V and 1 base from J, the junction kept 4 bases outside the gene matches. Looked up from germline, CDR1 is MNHEY and CDR2 is SMNVEV (reference sequence). This CDR3 spans 15 amino acids.

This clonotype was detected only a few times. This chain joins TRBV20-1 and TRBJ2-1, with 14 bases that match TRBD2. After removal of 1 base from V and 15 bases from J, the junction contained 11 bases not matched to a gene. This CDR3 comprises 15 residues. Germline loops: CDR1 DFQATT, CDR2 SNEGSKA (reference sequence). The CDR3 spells CSARGGTSGSRIPFF. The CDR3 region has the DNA TGCAGTGCTAGAGGAGGGACTAGCGGGAGTAGGATTCCGTTCTTC.

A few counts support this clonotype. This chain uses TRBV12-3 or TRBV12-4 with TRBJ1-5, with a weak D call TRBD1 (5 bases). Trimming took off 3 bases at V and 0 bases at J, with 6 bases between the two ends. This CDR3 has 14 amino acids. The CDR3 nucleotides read TGTGCCAGCAGTTTTCAGGGTAGCAATCAGCCCCAGCATTTT. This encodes CASSFQGSNQPQHF.

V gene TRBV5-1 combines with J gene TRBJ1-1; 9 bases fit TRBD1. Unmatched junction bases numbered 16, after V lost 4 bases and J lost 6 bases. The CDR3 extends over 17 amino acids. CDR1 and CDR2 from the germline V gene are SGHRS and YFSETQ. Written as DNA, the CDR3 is TGCGCCAGCAGCCCCAATGAAAATACAGGGGGCTCCCCTGAAGCTTTCTTT. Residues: CASSPNENTGGSPEAFF.

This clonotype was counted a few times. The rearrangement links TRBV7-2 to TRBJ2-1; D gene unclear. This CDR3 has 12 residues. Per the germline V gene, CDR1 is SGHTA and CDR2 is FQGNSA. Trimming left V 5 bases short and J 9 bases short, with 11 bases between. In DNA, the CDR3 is TGTGCCAGCAGCCTCGAGACCTTTGAGCAGTTCTTC. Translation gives CASSLETFEQFF.

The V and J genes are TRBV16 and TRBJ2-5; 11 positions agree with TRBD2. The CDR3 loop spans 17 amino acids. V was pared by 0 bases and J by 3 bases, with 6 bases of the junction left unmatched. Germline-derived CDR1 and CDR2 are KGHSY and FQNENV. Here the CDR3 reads CASSQSRLAGTEETQYF. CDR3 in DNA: TGTGCCAGCAGCCAATCCCGACTAGCGGGGACTGAAGAGACCCAGTACTTC.

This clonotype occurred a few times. CDR3 coding DNA: TGCGCCAGCAGCCGAGGACCAATAGCAGATACGCAGTATTTT. Translating it yields CASSRGPIADTQYF. The genes are TRBV5-1 and TRBJ2-3; D is ambiguous. CDR1 is SGHRS and CDR2 is YFSETQ in the germline V gene. V lost 4 bases and J 4 bases, leaving 13 bases between the germline ends. There are 14 residues in the CDR3.

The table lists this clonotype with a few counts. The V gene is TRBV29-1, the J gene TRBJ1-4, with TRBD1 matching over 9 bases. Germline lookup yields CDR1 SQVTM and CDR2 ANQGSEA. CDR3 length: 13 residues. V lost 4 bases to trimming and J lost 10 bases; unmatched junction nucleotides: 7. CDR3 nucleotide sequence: TGCAGCGTTGCGGGACAGGGAGACGGAAAACTGTTTTTT. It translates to CSVAGQGDGKLFF.

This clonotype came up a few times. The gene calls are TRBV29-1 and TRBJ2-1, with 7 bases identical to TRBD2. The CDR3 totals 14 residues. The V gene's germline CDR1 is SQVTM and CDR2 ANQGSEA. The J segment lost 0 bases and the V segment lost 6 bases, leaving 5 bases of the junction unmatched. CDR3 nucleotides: TGCAGCGTCGCCGGGGGGAGCTCCTACAATGAGCAGTTCTTC. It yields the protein CSVAGGSSYNEQFF.

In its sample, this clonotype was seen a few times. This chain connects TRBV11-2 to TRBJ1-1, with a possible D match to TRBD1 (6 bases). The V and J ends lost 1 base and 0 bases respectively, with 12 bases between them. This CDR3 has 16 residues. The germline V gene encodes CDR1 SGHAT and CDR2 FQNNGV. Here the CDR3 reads CASSLGGGTLNTEAFF. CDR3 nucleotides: TGTGCCAGCAGCTTAGGAGGGGGGACACTGAACACTGAAGCTTTCTTT.

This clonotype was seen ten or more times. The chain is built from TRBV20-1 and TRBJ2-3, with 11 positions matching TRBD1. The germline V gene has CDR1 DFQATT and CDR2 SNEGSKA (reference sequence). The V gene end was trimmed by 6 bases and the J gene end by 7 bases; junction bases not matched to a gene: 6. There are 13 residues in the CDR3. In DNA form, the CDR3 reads TGCAGTGCCGCGGACAGGGGGCAGAATACGCAGTATTTT. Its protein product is CSAADRGQNTQYF.

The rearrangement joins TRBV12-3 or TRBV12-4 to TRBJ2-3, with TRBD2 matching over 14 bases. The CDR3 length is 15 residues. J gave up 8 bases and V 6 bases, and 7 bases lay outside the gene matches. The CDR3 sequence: CASSEGLAGVGTQYF. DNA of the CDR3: TGTGCCAGCAGCGAGGGACTAGCGGGAGTCGGTACGCAGTATTTT.

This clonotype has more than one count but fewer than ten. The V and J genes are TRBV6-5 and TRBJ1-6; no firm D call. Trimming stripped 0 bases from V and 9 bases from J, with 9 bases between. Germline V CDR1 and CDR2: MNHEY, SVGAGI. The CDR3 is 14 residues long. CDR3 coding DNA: TGTGCCAGCAGTTACTCCGGTTTCGGTTCACCCCTCCACTTT. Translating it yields CASSYSGFGSPLHF.

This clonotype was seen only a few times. The CDR3 region has the DNA TGTGCCAGCAGAGCTCCGGGACAGGGTCTCCACGAGCAGTACTTC. Translated: CASRAPGQGLHEQYF. The J gene is TRBJ2-7, the V gene TRBV6-5; TRBD1 matches 9 bases. CDR1 and CDR2 (germline): MNHEY, SVGAGI. After removal of 6 bases from V and 5 bases from J, the junction contained 11 bases not matched to a gene. CDR3 size: 15 residues.

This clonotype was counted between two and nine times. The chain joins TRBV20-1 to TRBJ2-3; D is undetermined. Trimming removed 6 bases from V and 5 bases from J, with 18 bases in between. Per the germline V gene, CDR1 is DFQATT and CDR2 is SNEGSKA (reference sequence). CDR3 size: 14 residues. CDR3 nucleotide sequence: TGCAGTGCCGACCCTCCGGGTTTGGGAGATACGCAGTATTTT. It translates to CSADPPGLGDTQYF.

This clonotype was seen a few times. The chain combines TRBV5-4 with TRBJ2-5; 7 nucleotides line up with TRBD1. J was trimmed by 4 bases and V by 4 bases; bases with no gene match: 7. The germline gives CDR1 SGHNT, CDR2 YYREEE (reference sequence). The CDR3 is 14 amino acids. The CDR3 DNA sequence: TGTGCCAGCAGCCCTAGACAGGGAATAGAGACCCAGTACTTC. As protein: CASSPRQGIETQYF.

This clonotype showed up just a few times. CDR3 nucleotide sequence: TGTGCCAGCAGTTTCGGGACAGGGGGCCTTAGCTCTGGAAACACCATATATTTT. Translating gives CASSFGTGGLSSGNTIYF. The rearrangement joins TRBV12-3 or TRBV12-4 to TRBJ1-3; TRBD1 matches at 12 bases. The J segment lost 0 bases and the V segment lost 3 bases, leaving 6 bases of the junction unmatched. The CDR3 sequence is 18 residues long.

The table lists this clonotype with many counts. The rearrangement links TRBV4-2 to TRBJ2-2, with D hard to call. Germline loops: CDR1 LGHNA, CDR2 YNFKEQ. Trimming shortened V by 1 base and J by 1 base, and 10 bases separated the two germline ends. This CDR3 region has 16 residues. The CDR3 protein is CASSQGRRKNTGELFF. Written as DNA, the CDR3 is TGTGCCAGCAGCCAAGGTCGCAGGAAGAACACCGGGGAGCTGTTTTTT.